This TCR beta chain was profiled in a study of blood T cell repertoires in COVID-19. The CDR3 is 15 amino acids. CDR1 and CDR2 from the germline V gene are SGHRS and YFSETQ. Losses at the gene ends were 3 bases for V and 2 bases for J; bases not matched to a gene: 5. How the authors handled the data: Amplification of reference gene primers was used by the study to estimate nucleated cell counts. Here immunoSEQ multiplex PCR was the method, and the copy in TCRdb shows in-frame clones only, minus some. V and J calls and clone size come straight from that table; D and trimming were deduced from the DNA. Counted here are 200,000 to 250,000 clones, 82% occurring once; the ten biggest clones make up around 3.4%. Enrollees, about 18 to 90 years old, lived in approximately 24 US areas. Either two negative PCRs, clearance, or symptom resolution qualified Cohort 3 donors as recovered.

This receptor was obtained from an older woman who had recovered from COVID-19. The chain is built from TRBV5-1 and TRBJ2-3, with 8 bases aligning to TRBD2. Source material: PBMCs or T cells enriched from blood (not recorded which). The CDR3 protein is CASSSTSAFTDTQYF. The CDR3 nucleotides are TGCGCCAGCAGCTCGACTAGCGCGTTCACAGATACGCAGTATTTT.